Reported below is one T cell receptor beta chain. This record comes from a study of OX40 agonist ivuxolimab in advanced cancers. TCRdb keeps only in-frame clones here, not all; method: immunoSEQ multiplex PCR. The top ten clones hold 3.8% of a sample with roughly 100,000 clones, about 85% of them seen once. Germline CDR1 and CDR2: MNHEY and SMNVEV (reference sequence). The length of the CDR3 is 12 residues. With 5 bases removed from V and 5 bases from J, the gap between germline ends came to 9 bases. This material consisted of CD4+ or CD8+ T cells sorted from blood, taken in a trial of the OX40 agonist ivuxolimab. The chain carries TRBV27 and TRBJ2-5; tentative D call: TRBD2 (6 bases). The origin of this receptor is an adult with an advanced solid tumor such as melanoma, head and neck, liver or kidney cancer. The CDR3 DNA follows: TGTGCCAGCAGTCCCAGCGGGGAGACCCAGTACTTC. Protein: CASSPSGETQYF.